Listed below are T cell receptor beta chains from one sample, sequenced in a study of blood T cell repertoires in COVID-19. Generated by immunoSEQ multiplex PCR, the TCRdb table keeps only in-frame clones and is missing some. The sample contains tens of thousands of clones, roughly 88% of which appear only once. Sequenced input: peripheral blood. All receptors derive from a man aged 50-59 years with active COVID-19. Both conserved end residues are part of each CDR3. A D gene is named only where the DNA matches it firmly. Clone size, where shown, is once, few, many, or a class for clones that have expanded.

D,J,size,V,DNA,CDR3
TRBD2,TRBJ2-3,few,TRBV3-1/TRBV3-2,TGTGCCAGCAGCCAAGATCTTGGCGGGGGGGTATTCATGGGTACGCAGTATTTT,CASSQDLGGGVFMGTQYF
NA,TRBJ2-6,NA,TRBV9,TGTGCCAGCAGCGTAGCTACTGGGGCCAACGTCCTGACTTTC,CASSVATGANVLTF
TRBD1,TRBJ1-3,NA,TRBV9,TGTGCCAGCAGCGTATACACAGGGGGAACCGGAAACACCATATATTTT,CASSVYTGGTGNTIYF
NA,TRBJ2-3,NA,TRBV11-2,TGTGCCAGCAGCTTAGGGGGTTCTCAAGCGGTGCTGGGGACAGATACGCAGTATTTT,CASSLGGSQAVLGTDTQYF
NA,TRBJ2-5,NA,TRBV3-1/TRBV3-2,TGTGCCAGCAGCCAAGGGCAGGGAGGGGGAGAGACCCAGTACTTC,CASSQGQGGGETQYF
TRBD2,TRBJ2-2,once,TRBV27,TGTGCCACCGCCGTAGAGGTGCGGGGGGTGCACACCGGGGAGCTGTTTTTT,CATAVEVRGVHTGELFF
NA,TRBJ2-5,NA,TRBV6-5,TGTGCCAGCAAACCCAGAATGGACAGCCAAGAGACCCAGTACTTC,CASKPRMDSQETQYF
TRBD2,TRBJ2-1,NA,TRBV11-3,TGTGCCAGCAGCTCCGGGACTAGCGGGGGGCCCTACAATGAGCAGTTCTTC,CASSSGTSGGPYNEQFF
TRBD1,TRBJ2-4,NA,TRBV2,TGTGCCGGTTCCGACAGGGTGAGGGACATTCAGTACTTC,CAGSDRVRDIQYF
TRBD2,TRBJ2-1,NA,TRBV7-6,TGTGCCAGCAGCGCGGGGACTAGCGGGGGAAATGAGCAGTTCTTC,CASSAGTSGGNEQFF
TRBD2,TRBJ2-1,NA,TRBV4-1,TGCGCCAGCAGCCAAGTCGGTAGAGAGACTAGCAAGTTCTTC,CASSQVGRETSKFF
TRBD1,TRBJ2-7,NA,TRBV7-8,TGTGCCAGCAGCTTGGGGGACAGCAGAACCTCCTACGAGCAGTACTTC,CASSLGDSRTSYEQYF
NA,TRBJ1-5,NA,TRBV6-1,TGTGCCAGCAGTGAAGTCTTTGTTCAGCCCCAGCATTTT,CASSEVFVQPQHF
NA,TRBJ1-1,NA,TRBV7-9,TGTGCCAGCAGCACCCACAGGGAGCACGCTGAAGCTTTCTTT,CASSTHREHAEAFF
NA,TRBJ2-1,NA,TRBV6-2/TRBV6-3,TGTGCCAGCAGTTGGTTGCGGGCCCCCAACAATGAGCAGTTCTTC,CASSWLRAPNNEQFF
TRBD2,TRBJ2-7,NA,TRBV18,TGTGCCAGCTCACCACCGGGGGGGTGGTCCTACGAGCAGTACTTC,CASSPPGGWSYEQYF
NA,TRBJ2-1,NA,TRBV7-6,TGTGCCACCTCGGAGATAGAGCAGTCTGAGCAGTTCTTC,CATSEIEQSEQFF
NA,TRBJ1-6,NA,TRBV5-4,TGTGCCAGCAGCTTGGCCCCAAATTCACCCCTCCACTTT,CASSLAPNSPLHF
TRBD2,TRBJ2-1,NA,TRBV4-3,TGCGCCAGCAGCCAAGAACCTAGCGGGGGGGCCCACAATGAGCAGTTCTTC,CASSQEPSGGAHNEQFF
NA,TRBJ1-3,NA,TRBV5-1,TGCGCCAGCAGCTTGGGGCAGGATGGAAACACCATATATTTT,CASSLGQDGNTIYF
NA,TRBJ1-4,NA,TRBV6-5,TGTGCCAGCAGTTACTCGAGCAGGGTCCCTGAAAAACTGTTTTTT,CASSYSSRVPEKLFF
NA,TRBJ1-6,NA,TRBV4-2,TGTGCCAGCAGCCAAGGGGGCCCCTTGAATTCACCCCTCCACTTT,CASSQGGPLNSPLHF
NA,TRBJ1-5,NA,TRBV2,TGTGCCAGCAGTTACAGGAATAGCAATCAGCCCCAGCATTTT,CASSYRNSNQPQHF
TRBD2,TRBJ2-5,NA,TRBV4-3,TGCGCCAGCAGCCAAGGGATATCGGGGGGACAAGAGACCCAGTACTTC,CASSQGISGGQETQYF
NA,TRBJ2-2,NA,TRBV27,TGTGCCACCAGGAGTCCGAACACCGGGGAGCTGTTTTTT,CATRSPNTGELFF
NA,TRBJ2-3,NA,TRBV13,TGTGCCAGCAGCCTCAGCAGGGTAGATACGCAGTATTTT,CASSLSRVDTQYF
NA,TRBJ1-2,NA,TRBV7-2,TGTGCCAGCAGCCCCCGTTACAGGGAAGAAGGCTACACCTTC,CASSPRYREEGYTF
NA,TRBJ2-6,NA,TRBV5-1,TGCGCGACCAGGGGCTCGGCTGGGGCCAACGTCCTGACTTTC,CATRGSAGANVLTF
NA,TRBJ2-2,NA,TRBV19,TGTGCCAGTAAACTAGGGCAGGTCGGGGAGCTGTTTTTT,CASKLGQVGELFF